The 21 T cell receptor beta chains given below trace back to one sample, sequenced in a study of blood T cell repertoires in COVID-19. Sequencing was performed with immunoSEQ multiplex PCR; in TCRdb, only in-frame clones are kept and a portion is missing. This table holds over 350,000 clones, roughly 92% found once. The sample comprised PBMCs or T cells enriched from blood (not recorded which). The receptors come from a woman in her thirties or forties who had been exposed to COVID-19.

This chain uses TRBV5-4 with TRBJ2-2; 7 bases map to TRBD1. Per germline, CDR1 SGHNT and CDR2 YYREEE (reference sequence). The CDR3 is made up of 14 amino acids. V was clipped by 5 bases and J by 6 bases; unmatched bases: 7. CDR3 sequence reads: CASSPTGMAGELFF. The DNA of the CDR3 is TGTGCCAGCAGTCCGACAGGGATGGCCGGGGAGCTGTTTTTT.

The J gene is TRBJ1-5, the V gene TRBV6-2 or TRBV6-3; D uncertain. The CDR3 loop spans 12 amino acids. Germline CDR1 is MNHEY and CDR2 is SVGEGT. V was clipped by 6 bases and J by 7 bases, with 10 bases between them. This CDR3 reads CASSPPRQPQHF. Here the CDR3 DNA reads TGTGCCAGCAGCCCACCACGGCAGCCCCAGCATTTT.

The gene calls are TRBV2 and TRBJ2-3, with a possible D match to TRBD1 (6 bases). Germline V CDR1 and CDR2: SNHLY, FYNNEI. The CDR3 extends over 14 amino acids. V lost 3 bases to trimming and J lost 3 bases, with 10 bases between them. The CDR3 sequence is CASSDRQGTDTQYF. In DNA form, the CDR3 reads TGTGCCAGCAGTGACCGGCAGGGGACAGATACGCAGTATTTT.

The rearrangement joins TRBV21-1 to TRBJ2-5; TRBD2 is the table's D call, not checked against the DNA. TRBV21-1 is assigned pseudogene status. The CDR3 sequence is 20 residues long. CDR3 residues: CASSTPPGGLAGPPEETQYF. CDR3 bases: TGTGCCAGCAGCACCCCCCCCGGAGGACTAGCGGGGCCCCCGGAGGAGACCCAGTACTTC.

This sequence joins TRBV7-3 and TRBJ2-1; 8 bases are a match to TRBD1. This CDR3 has 14 amino acids. Germline values: CDR1 SGHTA, CDR2 FQGTGA. The J segment lost 6 bases and the V segment lost 5 bases, leaving 6 bases of the junction unmatched. The CDR3: CASSRTTGGNEQFF. The CDR3 DNA follows: TGTGCCAGCAGCCGAACCACAGGGGGCAATGAGCAGTTCTTC.

The chain has TRBV11-3 and TRBJ2-7; 7 bases fit TRBD1. The CDR3 is 13 residues long. After removal of 3 bases from V and 7 bases from J, the junction contained 6 bases not matched to a gene. The germline gives CDR1 SGHNT, CDR2 YENEEA. CDR3 residues: CASSFGQVLEQYF. The CDR3 coding sequence is TGTGCCAGCAGCTTTGGACAGGTCCTTGAGCAGTACTTC.

The V gene is TRBV18, the J gene TRBJ2-2; no clear D. Between the trimmed V and J ends, which lost 3 bases and 5 bases, there was a span of 13 bases. There are 15 residues in the CDR3. CDR1 KGHSH and CDR2 LQKENI come from the germline V gene. CDR3: CASSPSARWTGELFF. CDR3 in DNA: TGTGCCAGCTCACCCTCGGCTAGATGGACCGGGGAGCTGTTTTTT.

The rearrangement joins TRBV10-1 to TRBJ1-4, with TRBD1 identical over 7 bases. J gave up 8 bases and V 10 bases, and 7 bases lay outside the gene matches. The CDR3 sequence is 12 residues long. Germline lookup yields CDR1 WNHNN and CDR2 SYGVQD (reference sequence). The DNA for the CDR3 is TGCGCCACAGGGGGGCTAGGGGAAAAACTGTTTTTT. It translates to CATGGLGEKLFF.

Concerning this clone: Other nucleotide sequences in the sample specify the same CDR3. The CDR3 loop is CASSLGTGYTEAFF. CDR3 in DNA: TGCGCCAGCAGCTTGGGTACAGGGTACACTGAAGCTTTCTTT. The chain couples TRBV5-1 to TRBJ1-1; possible D gene TRBD1, 6 bases. The CDR3 covers 14 residues. V lost 0 bases to trimming and J lost 3 bases, with 9 bases between them. CDR1 is SGHRS and CDR2 is YFSETQ in the germline V gene.

This clone was seen ten or more times. The chain has TRBV11-3 and TRBJ1-1; TRBD1 matches at 7 bases. Germline values: CDR1 SGHNT, CDR2 YENEEA. The CDR3 contains 12 residues. Trimming removed 8 bases from V and 4 bases from J; junction bases left unmatched: 4. CDR3 loop: CASSTGSTEAFF. CDR3 DNA sequence: TGTGCCAGCTCGACAGGGTCCACTGAAGCTTTCTTT.

CDR3 coding DNA: TGTGCCAGCAGCCCAAAACAAAGACTAGAAGGTTCCTACAATGAGCAGTTCTTC. It encodes CASSPKQRLEGSYNEQFF. The chain recombines TRBV11-2 with TRBJ2-1; a weak D match, TRBD2 (6 bases). This CDR3 is 18 amino acids long. The germline CDR1 and CDR2 sequences are SGHAT and FQNNGV. With 5 bases removed from V and 1 base from J, the gap between germline ends came to 21 bases.

The chain links TRBV5-1 to TRBJ2-2; 13 positions agree with TRBD2. The length of the CDR3 is 18 residues. V gave up 3 bases and J gave up 0 bases; unmatched junction bases: 5. The germline CDR1 and CDR2 sequences are SGHRS and YFSETQ. CDR3 coding DNA: TGCGCCAGCAGCTGGGGGGGACTAGCGGGACCGAACACCGGGGAGCTGTTTTTT. The encoded protein is CASSWGGLAGPNTGELFF.

This clone was seen a single time. This chain joins TRBV30 and TRBJ2-5; weak D call: TRBD2 (6 bases). Trimming took 5 bases from V and 13 from J, leaving 26 bases between them. The CDR3 spans 14 residues. Germline V gene data show CDR1 as GTSNPN and CDR2 as SVGIG (reference sequence). The CDR3 sequence: CAWAQPVVGEVSYF. The CDR3 DNA sequence: TGTGCCTGGGCTCAACCGGTTGTCGGGGAGGTCTCGTACTTC.

The chain joins TRBV30 to TRBJ1-5, with D unclear. The CDR3 contains 15 residues. The germline CDR1 and CDR2 sequences are GTSNPN and SVGIG (reference sequence). Trimming pared 0 bases from V and 4 bases from J, leaving 13 bases between. The DNA for the CDR3 is TGTGCCTGGAGTGTAAGGACTCCCAATAATCAGCCCCAGCATTTT. Translating gives CAWSVRTPNNQPQHF.

The V and J genes are TRBV7-9 and TRBJ2-7; 8 bases are a match to TRBD1. The CDR3 is 13 residues long. J gave up 7 bases and V 5 bases, and 7 bases lay outside the gene matches. The germline gives CDR1 SEHNR, CDR2 FQNEAQ (reference sequence). Here the CDR3 DNA reads TGTGCCAGCAGCCCCCGACAGGGGTGGGAGCAGTACTTC. Its protein product is CASSPRQGWEQYF.

The rearrangement joins TRBV7-9 to TRBJ2-7, with 7 bases lining up with TRBD1. V was pared by 4 bases and J by 5 bases, with 17 bases of the junction left unmatched. This CDR3 is built from 17 residues. Germline assignment: CDR1 SEHNR and CDR2 FQNEAQ (reference sequence). The CDR3 DNA follows: TGTGCCAGCAGCTCTCCACACACACGACAGGGTAGGAACGAGCAGTACTTC. Translation: CASSSPHTRQGRNEQYF.

There are a few counts of this clone. The chain combines TRBV5-1 with TRBJ1-1; D is ambiguous. The V gene's germline CDR1 is SGHRS and CDR2 YFSETQ. V was trimmed by 0 bases and J by 0 bases, leaving 6 bases between them. The length of the CDR3 is 14 residues. The CDR3 coding sequence is TGCGCCAGCAGCTTGGGACTCATGAACACTGAAGCTTTCTTT. This gives the protein CASSLGLMNTEAFF.

The chain links TRBV7-2 to TRBJ2-7, with 13 bases identical to TRBD2. CDR3 length: 15 residues. In germline, CDR1 is SGHTA, CDR2 FQGNSA. Germline trimming cut 3 bases from V and 5 bases from J; bases unmatched to any gene: 4. The CDR3: CASSFGLAGAHEQYF. CDR3 bases: TGTGCCAGCAGCTTCGGACTAGCGGGGGCCCACGAGCAGTACTTC.

V gene TRBV20-1 combines with J gene TRBJ2-3; 10 bases align to TRBD1. The V gene's germline CDR1 is DFQATT and CDR2 SNEGSKA (reference sequence). The CDR3 consists of 15 residues. The V gene end was trimmed by 4 bases and the J gene end by 4 bases; junction bases not matched to a gene: 8. CDR3 DNA sequence: TGCAGTGCTATTGACAGGGGGCGCTTTTCAGATACGCAGTATTTT. Residues: CSAIDRGRFSDTQYF.

The J gene is TRBJ1-6, the V gene TRBV10-2; possible D gene TRBD1, 6 bases. Germline loops: CDR1 WSHSY, CDR2 SAAADI. Trimming cost V 6 bases and J 0 bases, with 9 bases left between them. This CDR3 has 15 amino acids. CDR3 region: CASSLTGSYNSPLHF. As DNA, the CDR3 is TGCGCCAGCAGCCTGACAGGCTCCTATAATTCACCCCTCCACTTT.

Worth noting for this clone: The junction differs from germline at one of its ends, possibly a read error. The chain joins TRBV7-7 to TRBJ2-7, with TRBD2 matching over 11 bases. CDR3 length: 16 amino acids. CDR1 is SSHAT and CDR2 is FNYEAQ in the germline V gene (reference sequence). CDR3 region: CASSLAGGISSYEQYF. As DNA, the CDR3 is TGTGCTAGCAGTTTAGCGGGGGGGATTAGCTCCTACGAGCAGTACTTC. Based on the CDR3 plus reference TRBV7-7 and TRBJ2-7, the full variable domain is GAGVSQSPRYKVTKRGQDVTLRCDPISSHATLYWYQQALGQGPEFLTYFNYEAQPDKSGLPSDRFSAERPEGSISTLTIQRTEQRDSAMYRCASSLAGGISSYEQYFGPGTRLTVT.